This TCR beta chain was retrieved from a study of shared clonotypes between healthy human individuals. Study-wide results and limits: Unshared clonotypes carried lower generation probabilities than those common to all four donors. Sampling used blood alone; tissue repertoires probably differ. Across subsets, estimated richness was generally greater for naive than for memory populations.

The count of this clone is one. The antigen is not known. The CDR3 is made up of 15 amino acids. Germline CDR1 reads SGHDN; CDR2 reads FVKESK. Trimming removed 1 base at V and 3 bases at J, with 13 bases between. Every subset had its genomic DNA shared out evenly among several immunoSEQ plates. Profiling relied on immunoSEQ multiplex PCR, and the TCRdb table lists in-frame clones only, not all of them. Of roughly 2.2 million clones listed, approximately 90% are singletons. Sample: naive CD4+ T cells from PBMCs. The subset: CD45RA+ positively selected. This TCR was sampled from a man between 18 and 35 years old in good health. Some clones in this sample may be carry-over from other donors' samples. The V gene is TRBV14, the J gene TRBJ2-7, with D possibly matching TRBD2 (5 bases). The CDR3 DNA reads TGTGCCAGCAGCCAAGTTCCCGGCGGGCACTACGAGCAGTACTTC. Protein product: CASSQVPGGHYEQYF.